The rows below give T cell receptor beta chains drawn from one sample of a study of blood T cell repertoires in COVID-19. The repertoire was sequenced with immunoSEQ multiplex PCR; TCRdb's copy has only in-frame clones and lacks some. The repertoire includes tens of thousands of clones, almost 85% of them detected once, and more than 15% sits in the top ten. The specimen sequenced was peripheral blood. The receptors originated from a man between 60 and 75 years old with COVID-19, enrolled during active disease. Both conserved end residues are part of each CDR3. Each record gives: V gene, D gene, J gene, clone size, CDR3 DNA, CDR3 protein. D genes are given only for firm matches. A row's size may be missing; if present it is once, few, many or a size class.

v_gene: TRBV6-5
d_gene: TRBD1
j_gene: TRBJ2-1
abundance: .
CDR3nt: TGTGCCAGCACCCTGACAGGGGTTAATGAGCAGTTCTTC
CDR3aa: CASTLTGVNEQFF

v_gene: TRBV7-9
d_gene: .
j_gene: TRBJ2-7
abundance: .
CDR3nt: TGTGCCAGCAGCTCCAACGAGCAGTACTTC
CDR3aa: CASSSNEQYF

v_gene: TRBV5-1
d_gene: TRBD2
j_gene: TRBJ2-5
abundance: .
CDR3nt: TGCGCCAGCAGCAGGGGACTAGCGGGGCTGTACCAAGAGACCCAGTACTTC
CDR3aa: CASSRGLAGLYQETQYF

v_gene: TRBV9
d_gene: TRBD2
j_gene: TRBJ2-1
abundance: .
CDR3nt: TGTGCCAGCAGCGTAGGACTAGCGGACGAAAATGAGCAGTTCTTC
CDR3aa: CASSVGLADENEQFF

v_gene: TRBV6-5
d_gene: TRBD1
j_gene: TRBJ2-1
abundance: .
CDR3nt: TGTGCCAGCAACAGACAGGGACCCCCCTACAATGAGCAGTTCTTC
CDR3aa: CASNRQGPPYNEQFF

v_gene: TRBV19
d_gene: .
j_gene: TRBJ2-7
abundance: .
CDR3nt: TGTGCCAGTATTCGTTGTGTAGTCTCGAGCTCCTACGAGCAGTACTTC
CDR3aa: CASIRCVVSSSYEQYF

v_gene: TRBV9
d_gene: TRBD1
j_gene: TRBJ2-5
abundance: .
CDR3nt: TGTGCCAGCAACCGGGACAGTCAAGAGACCCAGTACTTC
CDR3aa: CASNRDSQETQYF

v_gene: TRBV9
d_gene: .
j_gene: TRBJ2-5
abundance: .
CDR3nt: TGTGCCAGCAGCGTAGTGGGAGTGTTTGGCGAGACCCAGTACTTC
CDR3aa: CASSVVGVFGETQYF

v_gene: TRBV28
d_gene: .
j_gene: TRBJ1-4
abundance: .
CDR3nt: TGTGCCAGCAGTCCCACCGGACAGACCTCTAATGAAAAACTGTTTTTT
CDR3aa: CASSPTGQTSNEKLFF

v_gene: TRBV11-2
d_gene: .
j_gene: TRBJ1-2
abundance: .
CDR3nt: TGTGCCAGCAGCTCCTCGCCAGGGTCGGTGGGAGGCTACACCTTC
CDR3aa: CASSSSPGSVGGYTF

v_gene: TRBV5-1
d_gene: TRBD2
j_gene: TRBJ2-2
abundance: .
CDR3nt: TGCGCCAGCAGGTTGACTAGCGGGTCCGGGGAGCTGTTTTTT
CDR3aa: CASRLTSGSGELFF

v_gene: TRBV30
d_gene: TRBD1
j_gene: TRBJ1-5
abundance: .
CDR3nt: TGTGCCTGTCAGGGACAGGGAGCCCATCAGCCCCAGCATTTT
CDR3aa: CACQGQGAHQPQHF

v_gene: TRBV4-1
d_gene: .
j_gene: TRBJ1-1
abundance: .
CDR3nt: TGCGCCAGCAGCGACCGGACACGTTTGAACACTGAAGCTTTCTTT
CDR3aa: CASSDRTRLNTEAFF

v_gene: TRBV25-1
d_gene: TRBD1
j_gene: TRBJ2-7
abundance: .
CDR3nt: TGTGCCAGCAGTGAAACGGGACAGGGATTCGAGCAGTACTTC
CDR3aa: CASSETGQGFEQYF

v_gene: TRBV20-1
d_gene: .
j_gene: TRBJ2-1
abundance: .
CDR3nt: TGCAGTGCTAGTAATTTTCGGGGGAATGGCAATGAGCAGTTCTTC
CDR3aa: CSASNFRGNGNEQFF

v_gene: TRBV5-1
d_gene: .
j_gene: TRBJ2-3
abundance: .
CDR3nt: TGCGCCAGCAGCTTCAAGTTAGGAATTACTAGCAAAAAAATAGGCACAGATACGCAGTATTTT
CDR3aa: CASSFKLGITSKKIGTDTQYF

v_gene: TRBV24-1
d_gene: TRBD2
j_gene: TRBJ2-1
abundance: once
CDR3nt: TGTGCCACCAGTGATTTGGGGACGGGAGGAAGGGGTGAGCAGTTCTTC
CDR3aa: CATSDLGTGGRGEQFF

v_gene: TRBV19
d_gene: TRBD1
j_gene: TRBJ1-1
abundance: .
CDR3nt: TGTGCCAGTAAACTCTCGGGGACAGCTACTACTATGAACACTGAAGCTTTCTTT
CDR3aa: CASKLSGTATTMNTEAFF

v_gene: TRBV28
d_gene: .
j_gene: TRBJ1-3
abundance: .
CDR3nt: TGTGCCAGCAGTTTGCTGACACTTGGAAACACCATATATTTT
CDR3aa: CASSLLTLGNTIYF

v_gene: TRBV12-5
d_gene: .
j_gene: TRBJ2-3
abundance: .
CDR3nt: TGTGCTAGTGGCCTACAGGATTTTAATACGCAGTATTTT
CDR3aa: CASGLQDFNTQYF

v_gene: TRBV29-1
d_gene: TRBD1
j_gene: TRBJ1-4
abundance: .
CDR3nt: TGCAGCGTCGCTCCGGGACAGAGGCTCGAAAAACTGTTTTTT
CDR3aa: CSVAPGQRLEKLFF

v_gene: TRBV3-1/TRBV3-2
d_gene: TRBD1
j_gene: TRBJ2-3
abundance: .
CDR3nt: TGTGCCAGCAGCCAAGATAGTTCAGGGGGAAGAAATACGCAGTATTTT
CDR3aa: CASSQDSSGGRNTQYF

v_gene: TRBV12-5
d_gene: .
j_gene: TRBJ2-2
abundance: few
CDR3nt: TGTGCTAGTTCCCGCGGAGATGGGACCGGGGAGCTGTTTTTT
CDR3aa: CASSRGDGTGELFF

v_gene: TRBV3-1/TRBV3-2
d_gene: .
j_gene: TRBJ1-3
abundance: .
CDR3nt: TGTGCCAGCAGCCATGGCGGGACCAACACCATATATTTT
CDR3aa: CASSHGGTNTIYF

v_gene: TRBV6-5
d_gene: .
j_gene: TRBJ1-5
abundance: few
CDR3nt: TGTGCCAGCAGCTCTGGGGGGGGGAGCAATCAGCCCCAGCATTTT
CDR3aa: CASSSGGGSNQPQHF

v_gene: TRBV30
d_gene: .
j_gene: TRBJ1-5
abundance: .
CDR3nt: TGTGCCTGGAGTAGACAACACAATCAGCCCCAGCATTTT
CDR3aa: CAWSRQHNQPQHF

v_gene: TRBV11-2
d_gene: .
j_gene: TRBJ1-4
abundance: .
CDR3nt: TGTGCCAGCAGCTGGAGACTAACAACTAATGAAAAACTGTTTTTT
CDR3aa: CASSWRLTTNEKLFF

v_gene: TRBV9
d_gene: .
j_gene: TRBJ1-4
abundance: few
CDR3nt: TGTGCCAGCAGCCCCGGGACTTTTTATGAAAAACTGTTTTTT
CDR3aa: CASSPGTFYEKLFF

v_gene: TRBV6-2/TRBV6-3
d_gene: .
j_gene: TRBJ2-3
abundance: .
CDR3nt: TGTGCCAGCAGCCCGGAGGTAGATACGCAGTATTTT
CDR3aa: CASSPEVDTQYF

v_gene: TRBV18
d_gene: .
j_gene: TRBJ1-4
abundance: .
CDR3nt: TGTGCCAGCTCGCTGGCGGGGGGGATGGAAGAAAAACTGTTTTTT
CDR3aa: CASSLAGGMEEKLFF

v_gene: TRBV6-1
d_gene: TRBD1
j_gene: TRBJ1-1
abundance: .
CDR3nt: TGTGCCAGCAGTGAAGCGGGGACAGCGAACACTGAAGCTTTCTTT
CDR3aa: CASSEAGTANTEAFF

v_gene: TRBV19
d_gene: TRBD1
j_gene: TRBJ1-3
abundance: .
CDR3nt: TGTGCCAGTAGGGACAGGGATTTCGGAAACACCATATATTTT
CDR3aa: CASRDRDFGNTIYF

v_gene: TRBV9
d_gene: TRBD1
j_gene: TRBJ1-4
abundance: .
CDR3nt: TGTGCCAGCAGCTTCGGACAGGACTCAACTAATGAAAAACTGTTTTTT
CDR3aa: CASSFGQDSTNEKLFF

v_gene: TRBV3-1/TRBV3-2
d_gene: TRBD2
j_gene: TRBJ2-1
abundance: .
CDR3nt: TGTGCCAGCAGCCAAGGTCCAGCGGGAGGTTTGTTCTTC
CDR3aa: CASSQGPAGGLFF

v_gene: TRBV5-4
d_gene: .
j_gene: TRBJ2-7
abundance: .
CDR3nt: TGTGCCAGCAGCTTAAGTCTAGCCAACGAGCAGTACTTC
CDR3aa: CASSLSLANEQYF

v_gene: TRBV29-1
d_gene: TRBD1
j_gene: TRBJ2-6
abundance: .
CDR3nt: TGCAGCGTGGGGACAGATTCTGGGGCCAACGTCCTGACTTTC
CDR3aa: CSVGTDSGANVLTF

v_gene: TRBV4-1
d_gene: TRBD2
j_gene: TRBJ2-5
abundance: .
CDR3nt: TGCGCCAGCAGCCAAGAGACCAGCGGGAGGGCCCGAGGGACCCAGTACTTC
CDR3aa: CASSQETSGRARGTQYF

v_gene: TRBV7-9
d_gene: TRBD1
j_gene: TRBJ2-5
abundance: .
CDR3nt: TGTGCCAGCAGCCCCTGGGGGCAGGGGGCACAAGAGACCCAGTACTTC
CDR3aa: CASSPWGQGAQETQYF

v_gene: TRBV19
d_gene: .
j_gene: TRBJ2-1
abundance: .
CDR3nt: TGTGCCAGTAGTATAGTGGACACCAGTGGATCCCATGAGCAGTTCTTC
CDR3aa: CASSIVDTSGSHEQFF

v_gene: TRBV9
d_gene: .
j_gene: TRBJ1-6
abundance: few
CDR3nt: TGTGCCAGCAGCGTAGGTTCCGATTCACCCCTCCACTTT
CDR3aa: CASSVGSDSPLHF

v_gene: TRBV6-5
d_gene: .
j_gene: TRBJ1-4
abundance: .
CDR3nt: TGTGCCAGCAGCAGGGTAACCGACGAAAAACTGTTTTTT
CDR3aa: CASSRVTDEKLFF

v_gene: TRBV10-3
d_gene: TRBD1
j_gene: TRBJ1-1
abundance: .
CDR3nt: TGTGCCATCAGTGATCGGACAGGGCCCTTGAACACTGAAGCTTTCTTT
CDR3aa: CAISDRTGPLNTEAFF

v_gene: TRBV28
d_gene: TRBD1
j_gene: TRBJ2-6
abundance: .
CDR3nt: TGTGCCAGCAGTACCATACAGGGGGCCCACTCTGGGGCCAACGTCCTGACTTTC
CDR3aa: CASSTIQGAHSGANVLTF

v_gene: TRBV9
d_gene: TRBD1
j_gene: TRBJ2-3
abundance: once
CDR3nt: TGTGCCAGCAGTGGACCGGGACAGCGAACTAGCACAGATACGCAGTATTTT
CDR3aa: CASSGPGQRTSTDTQYF

v_gene: TRBV19
d_gene: TRBD1
j_gene: TRBJ1-5
abundance: once
CDR3nt: TGTGCCAGTAGTTCCCTAACAGGGGTGGTAGGACCCCAGCATTTT
CDR3aa: CASSSLTGVVGPQHF

v_gene: TRBV19
d_gene: .
j_gene: TRBJ1-6
abundance: few
CDR3nt: TGTGCCAGTAGTACCGACAGGACGGGCAATTCACCCCTCCACTTT
CDR3aa: CASSTDRTGNSPLHF

v_gene: TRBV21-1
d_gene: .
j_gene: TRBJ1-1
abundance: .
CDR3nt: TGTGCCAGCAGCAAAAGTGGCCAGGGCAATTACACTGAAGCTTTCTTT
CDR3aa: CASSKSGQGNYTEAFF

v_gene: TRBV6-1
d_gene: .
j_gene: TRBJ2-3
abundance: few
CDR3nt: TGTGCCAGCAGTGAAAGGGGAGGACTCTCCACAGATACGCAGTATTTT
CDR3aa: CASSERGGLSTDTQYF

v_gene: TRBV7-3
d_gene: .
j_gene: TRBJ1-5
abundance: .
CDR3nt: TGTGCCAGCAGCTTAAGGACGAGGGACTATAGCAATCAGCCCCAGCATTTT
CDR3aa: CASSLRTRDYSNQPQHF

v_gene: TRBV3-1/TRBV3-2
d_gene: TRBD1
j_gene: TRBJ1-1
abundance: once
CDR3nt: TGTGCCAGCAGCCAAACGGGACAGGGGACGCGCCAGGTTCTGTTT
CDR3aa: CASSQTGQGTRQVLF

v_gene: TRBV5-4
d_gene: TRBD2
j_gene: TRBJ2-1
abundance: few
CDR3nt: TGTGCCAGCAGCGGAGGAGGGCTAGCGGGAACCAACTCCTACAATGAGCAGTTCTTC
CDR3aa: CASSGGGLAGTNSYNEQFF

v_gene: TRBV9
d_gene: TRBD1
j_gene: TRBJ2-2
abundance: .
CDR3nt: TGTGCCAGCAGCGCAGGGGGCGCAAGGACCGGGGAGCTGTTTTTT
CDR3aa: CASSAGGARTGELFF

v_gene: TRBV3-1/TRBV3-2
d_gene: .
j_gene: TRBJ2-5
abundance: .
CDR3nt: TGTGCCAGCATTTTCGGGATGGATTCTGGGACCCAGTACTTC
CDR3aa: CASIFGMDSGTQYF

v_gene: TRBV7-3
d_gene: .
j_gene: TRBJ2-3
abundance: .
CDR3nt: TGTGCCAGCAGCTTAGGGCCACCAAGCACAGATACGCAGTATTTT
CDR3aa: CASSLGPPSTDTQYF

v_gene: TRBV11-2
d_gene: TRBD1
j_gene: TRBJ1-4
abundance: .
CDR3nt: TGTGCCAGCAGCTTAGACGAGGGGGCGGTTAGTGAAAAACTGTTTTTT
CDR3aa: CASSLDEGAVSEKLFF

v_gene: TRBV6-1
d_gene: TRBD1
j_gene: TRBJ1-5
abundance: .
CDR3nt: TGTGCCAGCAGTGAAGCAGGGGGCTTCAATCAGCCCCAGCATTTT
CDR3aa: CASSEAGGFNQPQHF